These 25 T cell receptor beta chains came from one sample sequenced in a study of blood T cell repertoires in COVID-19. TCRdb's table, derived via immunoSEQ multiplex PCR, lists solely in-frame clones and lacks some. The sample yields fewer than 250,000 clones, about 82% seen once. The specimen was PBMCs or T cells enriched from blood (not recorded which). The receptors here all came from a woman aged 45-65 years who had recovered from COVID-19.

The CDR3 DNA follows: TGCGCCAGCAGCCAAGTGTTGGACAATAACTATGGCTACACCTTC. Its translation is CASSQVLDNNYGYTF. This chain links TRBV4-1 with TRBJ1-2; a possible D gene is TRBD1 (5 bases). The germline gives CDR1 MGHRA, CDR2 YSYEKL. Trimming took off 1 base at V and 1 base at J, with 10 bases between the two ends. The CDR3 totals 15 residues.

This clone occurred once. This sequence joins TRBV19 and TRBJ2-2; 15 positions agree with TRBD2. Germline V gene sequence: CDR1 LNHDA, CDR2 SQIVND (reference sequence). With V trimmed by 6 bases and J by 4 bases, 12 bases remained unmatched. The CDR3 totals 19 residues. The CDR3 DNA reads TGTGCCAGTAGCACCCGCGGACTAGCGGGGGGGCCGGGCACCGGGGAGCTGTTTTTT. Translating gives CASSTRGLAGGPGTGELFF.

The chain employs TRBV10-2 and TRBJ1-1, with D hard to call. V shed 7 bases and J shed 1 base, with 13 bases lying between them. The CDR3 loop spans 14 amino acids. Germline CDR1 WSHSY, CDR2 SAAADI. CDR3 in amino acids: CASKVADTNTEAFF. In nucleotides, the CDR3 is TGCGCCAGCAAGGTGGCAGACACGAACACTGAAGCTTTCTTT.

The chain is built from TRBV2 and TRBJ2-3, with D possibly being TRBD1 (6 bases). The V end was cut by 6 bases, the J end by 2 bases, with 15 bases between. CDR1 is SNHLY and CDR2 is FYNNEI in the germline V gene. The CDR3 is 15 amino acids. As DNA, the CDR3 is TGTGCCAGCAGAGCCGGGACAACCAACACAGATACGCAGTATTTT. This codes for CASRAGTTNTDTQYF.

J is TRBJ1-2 and V is TRBV7-3; maybe TRBD1 (5 bases). The CDR3 runs to 15 residues. With 4 bases removed from V and 4 bases from J, the gap between germline ends came to 16 bases. The germline V gene encodes CDR1 SGHTA and CDR2 FQGTGA. The CDR3 nucleotides read TGTGCCAGCAGCTCAGACGCAGGACAAGGCTATGGCTACACCTTC. Encoded protein: CASSSDAGQGYGYTF.

The chain uses TRBV10-3 and TRBJ2-3, with TRBD2 matching 8 bases. Unmatched junction bases numbered 9, after V lost 7 bases and J lost 0 bases. CDR1 and CDR2 from the germline V gene are ENHRY and SYGVKD. The CDR3 covers 16 residues. CDR3 region: CAITSRGGLSTDTQYF. CDR3 coding DNA: TGTGCCATCACTTCTCGGGGGGGCCTAAGCACAGATACGCAGTATTTT.

The V call is TRBV28, the J call TRBJ2-1; 7 bases match TRBD1. The V gene's germline CDR1 is MDHEN and CDR2 SYDVKM. This CDR3 contains 14 residues. J gave up 6 bases and V 5 bases, and 7 bases lay outside the gene matches. The DNA for the CDR3 is TGTGCCAGCAGTCATACCGGGACAGTCAATGAGCAGTTCTTC. Encoded protein: CASSHTGTVNEQFF.

This clone turned up a few times. The chain has TRBV6-4 and TRBJ2-1, with D maybe TRBD2 (6 bases). CDR1 MRHNA and CDR2 SNTAGT come from the germline V gene. The CDR3 contains 15 residues. Trimming left V 4 bases short and J 1 base short, with 11 bases between. CDR3 coding DNA: TGTGCCAGCAGTGCAGGCGGGAAATCCTACAATGAGCAGTTCTTC. This sequence encodes CASSAGGKSYNEQFF.

The chain uses TRBV24-1 and TRBJ2-1; D perhaps matches TRBD1 (6 bases). Deletions cut 2 bases from V and 4 bases from J, with 11 bases between. This CDR3 is built from 15 residues. Germline V gives CDR1 KGHDR, CDR2 SFDVKD. The CDR3 nucleotides read TGTGCCACCAGTGATTCACGGACAGTTTACAATGAGCAGTTCTTC. Protein product: CATSDSRTVYNEQFF.

The chain has TRBV19 and TRBJ1-5; 7 positions match TRBD1. In germline, CDR1 is LNHDA, CDR2 SQIVND (reference sequence). V shed 4 bases and J 1 base; nucleotides not matched to a gene: 4. This CDR3 region has 15 residues. Here the CDR3 reads CASSREGASNQPQHF. CDR3 nucleotides: TGTGCCAGTAGTAGAGAGGGGGCGAGCAATCAGCCCCAGCATTTT.

This chain links TRBV4-2 with TRBJ2-1; 8 positions match TRBD2. This CDR3 contains 16 residues. V lost 3 bases to trimming and J lost 1 base; unmatched junction nucleotides: 5. From germline, CDR1 is LGHNA and CDR2 YNFKEQ. Here the CDR3 reads CASSHESGGSYNEQFF. CDR3 coding DNA: TGTGCCAGCAGCCACGAGAGCGGGGGATCCTACAATGAGCAGTTCTTC.

V and J are TRBV25-1 and TRBJ1-5; TRBD1 might be the D (5 bases). The CDR3 length is 15 residues. Germline CDR1 MGHDK, CDR2 SYGVNS. V was trimmed by 3 bases and J by 3 bases, leaving 12 bases between them. This chain's CDR3 is CASSDSTGINQPQHF. DNA for the CDR3: TGTGCCAGCAGTGATTCTACAGGAATCAATCAGCCCCAGCATTTT. Drawing the rest from reference TRBV25-1 and TRBJ1-5, the complete variable domain is EADIYQTPRYLVIGTGKKITLECSQTMGHDKMYWYQQDPGMELHLIHYSYGVNSTEKGDLSSESTVSRIRTEHFPLTLESARPSHTSQYLCASSDSTGINQPQHFGDGTRLSIL.

The chain employs TRBV27 and TRBJ2-1; D uncertain. Germline CDR1 and CDR2: MNHEY and SMNVEV (reference sequence). V dropped 3 bases and J dropped 0 bases, with 12 bases sitting between them. The CDR3 sequence is 16 residues long. The DNA of the CDR3 is TGTGCCAGCAGTTTTCAGGTTGAAAGCTCCTACAATGAGCAGTTCTTC. As protein: CASSFQVESSYNEQFF.

The chain couples TRBV6-2 or TRBV6-3 to TRBJ1-1; D is undetermined. CDR1 and CDR2 from the germline V gene are MNHEY and SVGEGT. This CDR3 has 14 amino acids. V shed 2 bases and J shed 1 base, with 8 bases lying between them. The chain's CDR3 is CASSYMARNTEAFF. DNA for the CDR3: TGTGCCAGCAGTTACATGGCCAGGAACACTGAAGCTTTCTTT.

The V gene is TRBV23-1, the J gene TRBJ1-6, with 9 bases lining up with TRBD1. TRBV23-1 falls under the ORF class, with uncertain function. CDR3 length: 15 amino acids. The J segment lost 10 bases and the V segment lost 6 bases, leaving 10 bases of the junction unmatched. Here the CDR3 DNA reads TGCGCCAGCAGCCGGCGACAGGGGGTTCTCTCACCCCTCCACTTT. It encodes CASSRRQGVLSPLHF.

V is TRBV4-3 and J is TRBJ1-1; no clear D gene. Germline CDR1 and CDR2: LGHNA and YSLEER. Trimming removed 0 bases at V and 0 bases at J, with 5 bases between. The CDR3 extends over 14 amino acids. CDR3 loop: CASSQDRMNTEAFF. Written as DNA, the CDR3 is TGCGCCAGCAGCCAAGACAGAATGAACACTGAAGCTTTCTTT.

The genes are TRBV7-9 and TRBJ1-6; possibly TRBD1 for D (5 bases). There are 15 residues in the CDR3. Germline lookup yields CDR1 SEHNR and CDR2 FQNEAQ (reference sequence). V was pared by 5 bases and J by 6 bases, with 14 bases between. In DNA, the CDR3 is TGTGCCAGCAGCACCGCGGGGGAAGTTAATTCACCCCTCCACTTT. It yields the protein CASSTAGEVNSPLHF.

This chain joins TRBV23-1 and TRBJ1-1, with D tentatively TRBD1 (5 bases). TRBV23-1 belongs to the ORF category, with a function that is uncertain. The CDR3 contains 16 residues. The ends were cut back, 2 bases at V and 0 bases at J, with 13 bases in the middle. CDR3 in amino acids: CASSQVKTEMNTEAFF. The CDR3 nucleotides read TGCGCCAGCAGTCAAGTTAAGACAGAAATGAACACTGAAGCTTTCTTT.

The chain combines TRBV6-1 with TRBJ1-6; D uncertain. Germline V lookup: CDR1 MNHNS, CDR2 SASEGT. The CDR3 runs 15 residues. Between the trimmed V and J ends, which lost 3 bases and 9 bases, there was a span of 15 bases. The CDR3 DNA reads TGTGCCAGCAGTGACCTCCTCGGCGGTAGTTCACCCCTCCACTTT. Its translation: CASSDLLGGSSPLHF.

The chain recombines TRBV2 with TRBJ2-7; D remains ambiguous. Germline CDR1 is SNHLY and CDR2 is FYNNEI. The V gene lost 4 bases and the J gene lost 5 bases, with 12 bases spanning the gap. The CDR3 is 13 amino acids. The CDR3 sequence is CASSGEVVHEQYF. The DNA of the CDR3 is TGTGCCAGCAGTGGCGAGGTGGTCCACGAGCAGTACTTC.

J is TRBJ2-3 and V is TRBV18, with TRBD1 identical over 9 bases. The CDR3 consists of 16 residues. Germline CDR1 and CDR2: KGHSH and LQKENI. Trimming took 2 bases from V and 1 from J; bases not matched to a gene: 4. The CDR3 DNA follows: TGTGCCAGCTCACCAGGACGGGACAGGGGCACAGATACGCAGTATTTT. Its protein is CASSPGRDRGTDTQYF.

The chain couples TRBV2 to TRBJ2-5; 8 positions agree with TRBD1. The CDR3 spans 14 residues. Germline CDR1 and CDR2: SNHLY and FYNNEI. The trim removed 4 bases at V and 1 base at J, leaving 2 bases unmatched. The CDR3 sequence: CASSGQGLQETQYF. The CDR3, as DNA: TGTGCCAGCAGTGGACAGGGGCTCCAAGAGACCCAGTACTTC.

The J gene is TRBJ1-4, the V gene TRBV10-2, with 11 bases lining up with TRBD1. Per germline, CDR1 WSHSY and CDR2 SAAADI. V was clipped by 4 bases and J by 7 bases; unmatched bases: 2. The length of the CDR3 is 14 residues. Here the CDR3 reads CASSGGTGGEKLFF. CDR3 nucleotides: TGCGCCAGCAGTGGGGGGACAGGGGGTGAAAAACTGTTTTTT.

The chain combines TRBV19 with TRBJ2-1, with D maybe TRBD2 (6 bases). The CDR3 has 14 amino acids. CDR1 and CDR2 (germline): LNHDA, SQIVND (reference sequence). With 8 bases removed from V and 4 bases from J, the gap between germline ends came to 15 bases. The CDR3 region has the DNA TGTGCCAGTGGCCGCGGGAAGAATTACAATGAGCAGTTCTTC. It specifies CASGRGKNYNEQFF.

This clone was found a few times. The chain combines TRBV6-5 with TRBJ2-7; D gene uncertain. This CDR3 has 13 amino acids. The germline CDR1 and CDR2 sequences are MNHEY and SVGAGI. V was cut by 0 bases and J by 5 bases, with 8 bases left in between. The CDR3 reads CASSYSNFHEQYF. Here the CDR3 DNA reads TGTGCCAGCAGTTACTCGAACTTCCACGAGCAGTACTTC.